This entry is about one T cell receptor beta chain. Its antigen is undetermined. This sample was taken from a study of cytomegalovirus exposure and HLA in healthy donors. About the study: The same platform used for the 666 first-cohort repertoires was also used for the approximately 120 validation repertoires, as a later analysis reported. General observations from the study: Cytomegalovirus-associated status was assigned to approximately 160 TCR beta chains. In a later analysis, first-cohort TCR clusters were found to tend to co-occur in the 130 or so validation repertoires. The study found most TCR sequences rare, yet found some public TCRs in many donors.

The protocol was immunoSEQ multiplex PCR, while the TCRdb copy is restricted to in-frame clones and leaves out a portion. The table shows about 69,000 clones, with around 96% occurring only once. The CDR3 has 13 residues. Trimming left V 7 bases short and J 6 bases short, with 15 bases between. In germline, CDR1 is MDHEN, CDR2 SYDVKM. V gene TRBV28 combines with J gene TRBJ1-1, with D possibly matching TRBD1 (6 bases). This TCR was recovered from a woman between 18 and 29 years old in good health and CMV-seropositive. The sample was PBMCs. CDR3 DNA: TGTGCCAGCAAGCCTCGGGCAGGGGCTGAAGCTTTCTTT. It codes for CASKPRAGAEAFF. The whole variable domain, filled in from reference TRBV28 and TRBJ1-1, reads DVKVTQSSRYLVKRTGEKVFLECVQDMDHENMFWYRQDPGLGLRLIYFSYDVKMKEKGDIPEGYSVSREKKERFSLILESASTNQTSMYLCASKPRAGAEAFFGQGTRLTVV.